These T cell receptor beta chains were read from a single sample in a study of regulatory T cells in long-lasting Graves disease. TCRdb reprocessed the multiplex PCR reads via MiXCR and lists one record per CDR3 protein. The table shows 650,000 to 700,000 distinct CDR3 sequences, with approximately 31% occurring only once. Sequenced here: peripheral blood mononuclear cells (PBMCs), sampled when the disease was refractory, from a patient treated with antithyroid drugs. Receptors were obtained from a female donor with Graves disease. Each CDR3 is given with its conserved first and last residue. D genes are given only for firm matches. Not all rows give a size; the values are once, few, many and, for expanded clones, a class.

>TRBJ2-2|once|TRBV29-1|-
CSVGGANTGELFF
TGCAGCGTTGGGGGGGCCAACACCGGGGAGCTGTTTTTT
>TRBJ2-5|few|TRBV27|-
CASSLRADSWETQYF
TGTGCCAGCAGTTTAAGGGCGGATAGTTGGGAGACCCAGTACTTC
>TRBJ1-1|many|TRBV12-3/TRBV12-4|-
CASSPPGVTEAFF
TGTGCCAGCAGTCCGCCGGGGGTCACTGAAGCTTTCTTT
>TRBJ1-2|few|TRBV9|TRBD1
CASSPRTGRKGYTF
TGTGCCAGCAGCCCTAGGACAGGGAGAAAGGGCTACACCTTC
>TRBJ1-2|-|TRBV6-1|TRBD1
CASGRQGAYYGYTF
TGTGCCAGCGGCCGGCAGGGGGCTTACTATGGCTACACCTTC
>TRBJ1-5|-|TRBV4-1|-
CASSQEGAGKNQPQHF
TGCGCCAGCAGCCAAGAAGGCGCCGGAAAAAATCAGCCCCAGCATTTT
>TRBJ2-5|-|TRBV20-1|-
CSARVSAPSQETQYF
TGCAGTGCTAGAGTGTCGGCCCCGTCCCAAGAGACCCAGTACTTC
>TRBJ1-5|-|TRBV6-2/TRBV6-3|-
CASSEQYSNQPQHF
TGTGCCAGCAGTGAACAGTATAGCAATCAGCCCCAGCATTTT
>TRBJ1-1|few|TRBV30|-
CAWSVAGPTEAFF
TGTGCCTGGAGTGTAGCAGGGCCCACTGAAGCTTTCTTT
>TRBJ1-3|few|TRBV6-2/TRBV6-3|TRBD1
CASSLGSGQGNTIYF
TGTGCCAGCAGTTTGGGATCGGGACAGGGAAACACCATATATTTT
>TRBJ1-1|-|TRBV19|TRBD1
CASSIVVGQGAEAFF
TGTGCCAGTAGTATAGTGGTAGGACAGGGGGCGGAAGCTTTCTTT
>TRBJ2-7|many|TRBV2|-
CASRRGIGDEQYF
TGTGCCAGCAGAAGGGGTATAGGGGACGAGCAGTACTTC
>TRBJ1-1|-|TRBV3-1|-
CASSQESRGVGTEAFF
TGTGCCAGCAGCCAAGAATCTCGGGGGGTCGGCACTGAAGCTTTCTTT
>TRBJ2-5|many|TRBV2|TRBD1
CASRDRAYQETQYF
TGTGCCAGCAGGGACAGGGCGTACCAAGAGACCCAGTACTTC
>TRBJ1-2|-|TRBV27|-
CASSPLGRVPYGYTF
TGTGCCAGCAGTCCGCTTGGTCGGGTACCCTATGGCTACACCTTC
>TRBJ2-1|few|TRBV7-6|TRBD2
CASSSWWEREGLHEQFF
TGTGCCAGCAGCTCCTGGTGGGAGCGGGAGGGCCTTCATGAGCAGTTCTTC
>TRBJ1-6|-|TRBV6-1|-
CASRSTGLGNSPLHF
TGTGCCAGCAGGAGCACGGGCCTTGGTAATTCACCCCTCCACTTT
>TRBJ1-1|-|TRBV30|-
CAWSAPRQRNTEAFF
TGTGCCTGGAGTGCGCCAAGACAGAGGAACACTGAAGCTTTCTTT
>TRBJ1-2|many|TRBV28|TRBD1
CASSLGTGVTYGYTF
TGTGCCAGCAGTTTGGGGACAGGGGTGACCTATGGCTACACCTTC
>TRBJ1-1|few|TRBV3-1|-
CASSPWTEMNTEAFF
TGTGCCAGCAGCCCTTGGACAGAGATGAACACTGAAGCTTTCTTT
>TRBJ1-4|few|TRBV3-1|-
CASSQYGGLFF
TGTGCCAGCAGCCAATACGGGGGGCTGTTTTTT
>TRBJ2-7|few|TRBV20-1|TRBD1
CSAPRQGSYEQYF
TGCAGTGCACCCCGACAGGGGAGCTACGAGCAGTACTTC
>TRBJ1-1|few|TRBV7-9|-
CASSFDRSVTEAFF
TGTGCCAGCAGCTTCGACAGGTCGGTGACTGAAGCTTTCTTT
>TRBJ2-7|-|TRBV6-1|-
CASSAGWDEQYF
TGTGCCAGCAGTGCCGGTTGGGACGAGCAGTACTTC
>TRBJ2-2|once|TRBV20-1|-
CSAWGPSNTGELFF
TGCAGTGCGTGGGGACCCTCGAACACCGGGGAGCTGTTTTTT
>TRBJ1-2|few|TRBV7-2|-
CASSLIGQDSGYTF
TGTGCCAGCAGCTTAATCGGCCAGGATAGTGGCTACACCTTC
>TRBJ2-7|many|TRBV11-2|TRBD2
CASSSIDRKRGSYEQYF
TGTGCCAGCAGCTCAATAGACCGAAAGCGGGGATCCTACGAGCAGTACTTC
>TRBJ2-7|-|TRBV5-1|TRBD1
CASSLRPGTGLYEQYF
TGCGCCAGCAGCTTGCGTCCCGGGACAGGGCTCTACGAGCAGTACTTC
>TRBJ2-5|-|TRBV30|TRBD1
CAWTPSWTGVETQYF
TGTGCCTGGACTCCTAGCTGGACAGGGGTTGAGACCCAGTACTTC
>TRBJ2-7|-|TRBV20-1|TRBD2
CSAGTSGRWDEQYF
TGCAGTGCTGGGACTAGCGGGAGGTGGGACGAGCAGTACTTC
>TRBJ2-7|few|TRBV3-1|TRBD2
CASSQRTSGRSDEQYF
TGTGCCAGCAGCCAAAGGACTAGCGGGAGAAGCGACGAGCAGTACTTC
>TRBJ2-1|-|TRBV12-3/TRBV12-4|TRBD2
CASSSLAGGSYNEQFF
TGTGCCAGCAGCTCCTTGGCGGGAGGGTCCTACAATGAGCAGTTCTTC
>TRBJ1-1|-|TRBV5-1|-
CASSTDQSLGAFF
TGCGCCAGCAGCACGGACCAGAGCTTGGGAGCTTTCTTT
>TRBJ1-2|-|TRBV9|TRBD1
CASSERGTGANYGYTF
TGTGCCAGCAGCGAACGTGGGACAGGAGCTAACTATGGCTACACCTTC
>TRBJ2-1|once|TRBV20-1|TRBD2
CSAFSPSGDYNEQFF
TGCAGTGCGTTTTCTCCTAGCGGGGACTACAATGAGCAGTTCTTC
>TRBJ1-5|-|TRBV9|-
CASSVARGNQPQHF
TGTGCCAGCAGCGTGGCCAGGGGCAATCAGCCCCAGCATTTT
>TRBJ2-3|-|TRBV20-1|TRBD2
CSARSSGGRADTQYF
TGCAGTGCTAGATCTTCGGGAGGTCGGGCAGATACGCAGTATTTT
>TRBJ2-5|-|TRBV6-2/TRBV6-3|-
CASSYSQAQETQYF
TGTGCCAGCAGTTACTCGCAGGCCCAAGAGACCCAGTACTTC
>TRBJ1-1|many|TRBV19|-
CASRRGDTEAFF
TGTGCCAGTAGGCGGGGGGACACTGAAGCTTTCTTT
>TRBJ1-2|-|TRBV28|-
CASSLKWDIGGGNYGYTF
TGTGCCAGCAGTTTAAAGTGGGATATAGGGGGGGGAAACTATGGCTACACCTTC
>TRBJ2-5|many|TRBV6-5|-
CASSFLGSGETQYF
TGTGCCAGCAGTTTTTTAGGGAGCGGTGAGACCCAGTACTTC
>TRBJ1-5|few|TRBV19|TRBD1
CASSKTPQGGSNQPQHF
TGTGCCAGTAGCAAAACGCCACAGGGGGGGAGCAATCAGCCCCAGCATTTT
>TRBJ1-6|few|TRBV13|TRBD1
CASSFPLPGSGGNSPLHF
TGTGCCAGCAGCTTTCCTTTACCCGGTTCAGGGGGTAATTCACCCCTCCACTTT
>TRBJ2-5|few|TRBV20-1|-
CSAPGGPRGETQYF
TGCAGTGCCCCTGGTGGCCCACGAGGGGAGACCCAGTACTTC
>TRBJ2-2|-|TRBV12-3/TRBV12-4|TRBD2
CASSPKRGSGELFF
TGTGCCAGCAGTCCAAAGCGGGGTTCCGGGGAGCTGTTTTTT
>TRBJ2-2|few|TRBV28|-
CASSFAGELFF
TGTGCCAGCAGTTTCGCCGGGGAGCTGTTTTTT
>TRBJ2-7|-|TRBV5-1|TRBD2
CASSWEGKHIDSYEQYF
TGCGCCAGCAGCTGGGAGGGGAAGCACATTGACTCCTACGAGCAGTACTTC
>TRBJ1-6|few|TRBV27|TRBD1
CASSNGQGSSPLHF
TGTGCCAGCAGTAACGGACAGGGGAGTTCACCCCTCCACTTT
>TRBJ2-7|-|TRBV20-1|-
CSARMVGVYEQYF
TGCAGTGCTAGAATGGTAGGGGTCTACGAGCAGTACTTC
>TRBJ2-5|-|TRBV6-2/TRBV6-3|-
CASSYVEAGSWETQYF
TGTGCCAGCAGTTACGTGGAGGCGGGGTCTTGGGAGACCCAGTACTTC
>TRBJ1-5|few|TRBV28|-
CASRGNNQPQHF
TGTGCCAGCAGGGGTAACAATCAGCCCCAGCATTTT
>TRBJ1-2|few|TRBV30|TRBD1
CAWRTGGTNYGYTF
TGTGCCTGGAGAACAGGGGGGACGAACTATGGCTACACCTTC
>TRBJ2-5|many|TRBV29-1|-
CSVAKGGWQETQYF
TGCAGCGTTGCCAAGGGGGGATGGCAAGAGACCCAGTACTTC
>TRBJ1-1|-|TRBV19|-
CASSMLAEAFF
TGTGCCAGTAGTATGTTGGCAGAAGCTTTCTTT
>TRBJ2-7|-|TRBV12-3/TRBV12-4|TRBD2
CASSFVAGAGEQYF
TGTGCCAGCAGTTTCGTAGCGGGAGCAGGGGAGCAGTACTTC
>TRBJ1-5|-|TRBV6-6|-
CASTTGTAYNQPQHF
TGTGCCAGCACAACTGGGACGGCTTACAATCAGCCCCAGCATTTT
>TRBJ2-5|many|TRBV3-1|-
CASSQLRAGETQYF
TGTGCCAGCAGCCAATTGAGGGCCGGGGAGACCCAGTACTTC
>TRBJ2-7|few|TRBV27|-
CASSYNRQPKFGHYEQYF
TGTGCCAGCAGTTATAACAGACAGCCTAAATTTGGTCACTACGAGCAGTACTTC